Below, 20 T cell receptor beta chains from the same sample are listed, as sequenced in a study of control samples from healthy donors and cancer patients. Profiling relied on immunoSEQ multiplex PCR, and the TCRdb table lists in-frame clones only, not all of them. The profile covers about 130,000 clones, with about 88% appearing a single time and 1.5% to 2% taken by the ten largest. Specimen: blood. The receptors here all came from a man younger than 35 in good health.

The V and J genes are TRBV6-5 and TRBJ1-5; D perhaps matches TRBD1 (6 bases). The V gene's germline CDR1 is MNHEY and CDR2 SVGAGI. The V and J ends lost 2 bases and 5 bases respectively, with 10 bases between them. The CDR3 is made up of 14 amino acids. This chain's CDR3 is CASSYGGRDQPQHF. The CDR3 nucleotides read TGTGCCAGCAGTTACGGGGGGCGCGATCAGCCCCAGCATTTT.

The V gene is TRBV5-4, the J gene TRBJ2-7, with 7 bases matching TRBD2. The germline V gene has CDR1 SGHNT and CDR2 YYREEE (reference sequence). Trimming removed 4 bases from V and 7 bases from J; junction bases left unmatched: 11. The CDR3 length is 14 residues. CDR3 sequence (DNA): TGTGCCAGCAGCCAGGGTGGGAGGGCGCGTGAGCAGTACTTC. Its translation is CASSQGGRAREQYF.

This sequence joins TRBV9 and TRBJ2-1; 7 bases fit TRBD2. The CDR3 runs to 16 residues. V dropped 0 bases and J dropped 7; count of bases not matched to a gene: 10. The V gene's germline CDR1 is SGDLS and CDR2 YYNGEE. The CDR3 nucleotides are TGTGCCAGCAGCGTAGAGGGGACTATATTAAGTAATGAGCAGTTCTTC. Amino acid sequence: CASSVEGTILSNEQFF.

The rearrangement joins TRBV12-3 or TRBV12-4 to TRBJ2-1; weak D call: TRBD1 (7 bases). This CDR3 is 13 amino acids long. The V and J ends lost 6 bases and 6 bases respectively, with 12 bases between them. The CDR3 region has the DNA TGTGCCAGCAGCCGGGGGACAGTCAATGAGCAGTTCTTC. It codes for CASSRGTVNEQFF.

This sequence joins TRBV7-2 and TRBJ2-7; 13 nucleotides match TRBD2. Germline V gene lookup returns CDR1 SGHTA and CDR2 FQGNSA. The CDR3 covers 15 residues. V trimming: 5 bases; J trimming: 3 bases; junction bases outside the gene matches: 4. The CDR3 sequence: CASSPGTSGNYEQYF. The CDR3 DNA is TGTGCCAGCAGCCCTGGGACTAGCGGGAACTACGAGCAGTACTTC. The full variable domain, completed using reference TRBV7-2 and TRBJ2-7, is GAGVSQSPSNKVTEKGKDVELRCDPISGHTALYWYRQSLGQGLEFLIYFQGNSAPDKSGLPSDRFSAERTGGSVSTLTIQRTQQEDSAVYLCASSPGTSGNYEQYFGPGTRLTVT.

This clone was counted a single time. The gene calls are TRBV5-1 and TRBJ2-3; 9 bases match TRBD2. There are 16 residues in the CDR3. Trimming took 4 bases from V and 0 from J; bases not matched to a gene: 6. CDR1 and CDR2 from the germline V gene are SGHRS and YFSETQ. CDR3: CASSPGTSKSTDTQYF. DNA for the CDR3: TGCGCCAGCAGCCCCGGGACTAGCAAAAGCACAGATACGCAGTATTTT.

The chain carries TRBV10-3 and TRBJ1-2; D ambiguous. Germline CDR1 and CDR2: ENHRY and SYGVKD. Between the trimmed V and J ends, which lost 3 bases and 8 bases, there was a span of 13 bases. This CDR3 has 13 amino acids. The chain's CDR3 is CAISDGRRRGYTF. CDR3 sequence (DNA): TGTGCCATCAGTGACGGGCGGAGGAGGGGCTACACCTTC.

This clone was found a few times. The V gene is TRBV30, the J gene TRBJ2-2, with D maybe TRBD2 (5 bases). The CDR3 length is 15 residues. V lost 2 bases and J 5 bases, leaving 15 bases between the germline ends. CDR1 GTSNPN and CDR2 SVGIG come from the germline V gene (reference sequence). The CDR3 loop is CAWSRGYSATGELFF. CDR3 coding DNA: TGTGCCTGGAGTCGAGGGTACAGCGCGACCGGGGAGCTGTTTTTT.

This sequence joins TRBV2 and TRBJ2-6, with D perhaps TRBD1 (5 bases). There are 18 residues in the CDR3. V lost 1 base to trimming and J lost 0 bases, with 13 bases between them. Looked up from germline, CDR1 is SNHLY and CDR2 is FYNNEI. The CDR3 is CASSEGWGISSGANVLTF. CDR3 nucleotide sequence: TGTGCCAGCAGTGAAGGATGGGGCATTAGCTCTGGGGCCAACGTCCTGACTTTC.

The J gene is TRBJ2-1, the V gene TRBV10-3, with 11 bases fitting TRBD2. CDR3 length: 16 amino acids. The germline gives CDR1 ENHRY, CDR2 SYGVKD. Germline trimming cut 0 bases from V and 6 bases from J; bases unmatched to any gene: 4. The CDR3 DNA reads as TGTGCCATCAGTGAGTCGAGACTAGCGGGAAGCAATGAGCAGTTCTTC. Protein: CAISESRLAGSNEQFF.

For the CDR3, the DNA is TGTGCCACCAGAAGAAGTAGGAGGCCCCCCGGACCTAGCTCCTACGAGCAGTACTTC. Its protein is CATRRSRRPPGPSSYEQYF. This chain connects TRBV24-1 to TRBJ2-7, with D tentatively TRBD2 (5 bases). The ends were cut back, 7 bases at V and 0 bases at J, with 27 bases in the middle. In germline, CDR1 is KGHDR, CDR2 SFDVKD. This CDR3 has 19 residues.

The chain couples TRBV28 to TRBJ1-4; 8 nucleotides line up with TRBD1. Trimming removed 6 bases from V and 8 bases from J; junction bases left unmatched: 8. The CDR3 totals 14 residues. Germline V CDR1 and CDR2: MDHEN, SYDVKM. The CDR3 loop is CASSLDREGEKLFF. The CDR3 DNA sequence: TGTGCCAGCAGCCTGGACAGGGAGGGGGAAAAACTGTTTTTT.

The chain couples TRBV7-9 to TRBJ1-1; TRBD1 might be the D (5 bases). With 3 bases removed from V and 6 bases from J, the gap between germline ends came to 14 bases. This CDR3 region has 14 residues. Germline V lookup: CDR1 SEHNR, CDR2 FQNEAQ (reference sequence). The CDR3 nucleotides read TGTGCCAGCAGCTTCATACAGGATAACCCTGAAGCTTTCTTT. It translates to CASSFIQDNPEAFF.

This sequence joins TRBV7-9 and TRBJ1-6, with D possibly matching TRBD1 (6 bases). Trimming pared 2 bases from V and 7 bases from J, leaving 12 bases between. Germline CDR1 and CDR2: SEHNR and FQNEAQ (reference sequence). The CDR3 runs 15 residues. Here the CDR3 reads CASSLWGAENSPLHF. The CDR3 nucleotides read TGTGCCAGCAGCTTATGGGGGGCGGAGAATTCACCCCTCCACTTT.

The chain is built from TRBV6-5 and TRBJ1-3; possible D gene TRBD1, 5 bases. V lost 6 bases and J 4 bases, leaving 16 bases between the germline ends. This CDR3 is 15 amino acids long. Germline CDR1 and CDR2: MNHEY and SVGAGI. The CDR3 DNA sequence: TGTGCCAGCAGCTGGAACGGGGGGTTCGGAAACACCATATATTTT. It is translated as CASSWNGGFGNTIYF.

The chain combines TRBV19 with TRBJ1-5; 7 bases match TRBD1. This CDR3 comprises 19 residues. The ends lost 2 bases at V and 0 bases at J; junction bases unmatched: 13. The germline CDR1 and CDR2 sequences are LNHDA and SQIVND (reference sequence). Written as DNA, the CDR3 is TGTGCCAGTAGTATAACCCTTCCTGGGAGGGGGCTTAGCAATCAGCCCCAGCATTTT. It encodes CASSITLPGRGLSNQPQHF.

This chain joins TRBV24-1 and TRBJ2-5; the D is unclear. CDR3 size: 13 residues. Germline V gene lookup returns CDR1 KGHDR and CDR2 SFDVKD. Trimming left V 7 bases short and J 0 bases short, with 8 bases between. The CDR3 nucleotides are TGTGCCACCAGAGCAAGAAACCAAGAGACCCAGTACTTC. Translation gives CATRARNQETQYF.

This clone was seen more than once but under ten times. The rearrangement uses TRBV6-2 or TRBV6-3 and TRBJ1-5; no reliable D call. Germline lookup yields CDR1 MNHEY and CDR2 SVGEGT. The CDR3 covers 14 residues. Trimming cost V 2 bases and J 5 bases, with 10 bases left between them. The CDR3 reads CASSYARVHQPQHF. DNA for the CDR3: TGTGCCAGCAGTTACGCGCGGGTGCATCAGCCCCAGCATTTT.

The V call is TRBV20-1, the J call TRBJ1-1; D not certain. Germline-derived CDR1 and CDR2 are DFQATT and SNEGSKA (reference sequence). The CDR3 length is 11 residues. V was cut by 7 bases and J by 0 bases, with 6 bases left in between. CDR3 coding DNA: TGCAGTGTACCCCTGAACACTGAAGCTTTCTTT. Translated, it gives CSVPLNTEAFF.

V and J are TRBV4-3 and TRBJ1-4; D is perhaps TRBD1 (5 bases). CDR1 is LGHNA and CDR2 is YSLEER in the germline V gene. The CDR3 is made up of 15 amino acids. Trimming removed 1 base from V and 5 bases from J, with 11 bases in between. The CDR3 spells CASSQGGGVNEKLFF. The DNA for the CDR3 is TGCGCCAGCAGCCAAGGAGGAGGGGTAAATGAAAAACTGTTTTTT.